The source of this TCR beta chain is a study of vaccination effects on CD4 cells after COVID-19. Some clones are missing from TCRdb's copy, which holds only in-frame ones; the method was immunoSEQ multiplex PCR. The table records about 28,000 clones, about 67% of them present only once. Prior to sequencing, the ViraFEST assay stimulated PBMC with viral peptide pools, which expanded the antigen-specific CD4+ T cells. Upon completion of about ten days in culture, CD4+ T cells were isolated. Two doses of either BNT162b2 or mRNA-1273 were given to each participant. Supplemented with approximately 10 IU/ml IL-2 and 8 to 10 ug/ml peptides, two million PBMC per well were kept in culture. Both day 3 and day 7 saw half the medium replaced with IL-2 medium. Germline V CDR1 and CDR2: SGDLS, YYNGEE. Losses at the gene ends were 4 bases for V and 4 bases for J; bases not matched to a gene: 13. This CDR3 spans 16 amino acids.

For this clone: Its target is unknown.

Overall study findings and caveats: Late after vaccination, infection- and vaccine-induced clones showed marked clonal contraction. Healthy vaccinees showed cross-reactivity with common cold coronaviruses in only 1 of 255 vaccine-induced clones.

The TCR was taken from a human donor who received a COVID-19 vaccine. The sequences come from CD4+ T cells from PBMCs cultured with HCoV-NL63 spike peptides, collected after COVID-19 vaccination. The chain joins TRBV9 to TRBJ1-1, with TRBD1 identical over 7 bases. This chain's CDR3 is CASSFSTGEWSTEAFF. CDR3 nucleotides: TGTGCCAGCAGCTTTTCAACAGGGGAATGGAGCACTGAAGCTTTCTTT.